This paragraph covers one T cell receptor beta chain sequence. This CDR3 contains 16 residues. The germline V gene encodes CDR1 LGHNA and CDR2 YSLEER. Trimming stripped 3 bases from V and 5 bases from J, with 19 bases between. Sequencing was performed with immunoSEQ multiplex PCR; in TCRdb, only in-frame clones are kept and a portion is missing. This sample has around 140,000 clones, with 70% to 90% found just once. This record comes from a study of blood T cell repertoires in COVID-19. Cohort 3 recovery required two negative PCRs, clearance, or symptom resolution. The sequencing sample was made of PBMCs or T cells enriched from blood (not recorded which). The receptor was isolated from a man aged 50-59 years who had recovered from COVID-19. V usage is TRBV4-3 and J usage is TRBJ1-1; possibly TRBD1 for D (6 bases). In DNA form, the CDR3 reads TGCGCCAGCAGCCAGCGTACAGGGCCCCTGGGGACTGAAGCTTTCTTT. Translated, it gives CASSQRTGPLGTEAFF.